Listed below are T cell receptor beta chains from one sample, sequenced in a study of T cells after posttransplantation cyclophosphamide. Assay: immunoSEQ multiplex PCR; the TCRdb copy retains only in-frame clones and omits some. The sample holds roughly 10,000 clones, approximately 95% seen once. The sample taken for sequencing was naive CD8+ T cells sorted from PBMCs. Every receptor here comes from a young man in good health and a related stem cell transplant donor. Each CDR3 is given with its conserved first and last residue. D genes are given only for firm matches. Clone size is shown for a subset of rows, as once, few, many or a class of expanded clone.

size: once; V: TRBV6-6; J: TRBJ2-5; D: .; DNA: TGTGCCAGCAGCCGTCCGGAGACCCAGTACTTC; CDR3: CASSRPETQYF
size: .; V: TRBV6-5; J: TRBJ1-1; D: TRBD1; DNA: TGTGCCAGCAGCCGAGGACAGGGGGCCGAGTCTTTCTTT; CDR3: CASSRGQGAESFF
size: .; V: TRBV9; J: TRBJ1-1; D: .; DNA: TGTGCCAGCAGCCCACGAGGGGGAGGGACTGAAGCTTTCTTT; CDR3: CASSPRGGGTEAFF
size: .; V: TRBV6-5; J: TRBJ2-3; D: TRBD1; DNA: TGTGCCAGCAGTTTTACAGGGGACCGCACAGATACGCAGTATTTT; CDR3: CASSFTGDRTDTQYF
size: .; V: TRBV5-1; J: TRBJ2-5; D: .; DNA: TGCGCCAGCAGCTTGGCAGGACAGCAAGAGACCCAGTACTTC; CDR3: CASSLAGQQETQYF
size: .; V: TRBV7-9; J: TRBJ1-4; D: TRBD1; DNA: TGTGCCAGCAGCTTATCGGGGCAGGGGGCCGCGAATGAAAAACTGTTTTTT; CDR3: CASSLSGQGAANEKLFF
size: .; V: TRBV13; J: TRBJ2-3; D: .; DNA: TGTGCCAGCAGCTGGGCCCGCTCGGGAGCGTCAGATACGCAGTATTTT; CDR3: CASSWARSGASDTQYF
size: .; V: TRBV7-9; J: TRBJ2-7; D: .; DNA: TGTGCCAGCAGCTTACCGAGCTCCTACGAGCAGTACTTC; CDR3: CASSLPSSYEQYF
size: .; V: TRBV28; J: TRBJ1-6; D: .; DNA: TGTGCCAGCAGTCCCCGGGGGTACTCACCCCTCCACTTT; CDR3: CASSPRGYSPLHF
size: .; V: TRBV7-9; J: TRBJ1-3; D: .; DNA: TGTGCCAGCTCTGCGGGGGACACCATATATTTT; CDR3: CASSAGDTIYF
size: .; V: TRBV29-1; J: TRBJ1-1; D: .; DNA: TGCAGCGTCTTGACACCTGACACTGAAGCTTTCTTT; CDR3: CSVLTPDTEAFF
size: .; V: TRBV27; J: TRBJ2-7; D: .; DNA: TGTGCCAGCAGTTTATATCCGGAGACCTACGAGCAGTACTTC; CDR3: CASSLYPETYEQYF
size: .; V: TRBV28; J: TRBJ1-1; D: TRBD1; DNA: TGTGCCAGCAGCACTTACAGGGGCGGGAACACTGAAGCTTTCTTT; CDR3: CASSTYRGGNTEAFF
size: .; V: TRBV4-3; J: TRBJ1-1; D: .; DNA: TGCGCCAGCAGCCAACAGCCCCTCGGGACTGAAGCTTTCTTT; CDR3: CASSQQPLGTEAFF
size: .; V: TRBV19; J: TRBJ2-7; D: TRBD1; DNA: TGTGCCAGTACCGAGGGACAGGGAGGATCCTACGAGCAGTACTTC; CDR3: CASTEGQGGSYEQYF
size: .; V: TRBV5-5; J: TRBJ2-1; D: TRBD2; DNA: TGTGCCAGCAGCTTCTCTAGCGGGGCATACAATGAGCAGTTCTTC; CDR3: CASSFSSGAYNEQFF
size: .; V: TRBV19; J: TRBJ2-7; D: TRBD1; DNA: TGTGCCAGTAGTATGGGGACGAGGGACAGGAGCTATTCCTACGAGCAGTACTTC; CDR3: CASSMGTRDRSYSYEQYF
size: .; V: TRBV6-1; J: TRBJ2-1; D: .; DNA: TGTGCGGCCAGGGCCCCTCCGGGGGATGAGCAGTTCTTC; CDR3: CAARAPPGDEQFF
size: .; V: TRBV11-2; J: TRBJ2-3; D: .; DNA: TGTGCCAGCAGCTTAGTCTTAGGACAGAAAGCTAGCACAGATACGCAGTATTTT; CDR3: CASSLVLGQKASTDTQYF
size: .; V: TRBV29-1; J: TRBJ1-2; D: TRBD1; DNA: TGCAGCGGGGGACAGACCTATGGCTACACCTTC; CDR3: CSGGQTYGYTF
size: .; V: TRBV9; J: TRBJ2-3; D: TRBD2; DNA: TGTGCCAGCAGCGTAGAAAAGCGGGGGGGGCCAGATACGCAGTATTTT; CDR3: CASSVEKRGGPDTQYF
size: .; V: TRBV6-5; J: TRBJ2-5; D: .; DNA: TGTGCCAGCAGTTCAGCGGAGGGAAGGGAGACCCAGTACTTC; CDR3: CASSSAEGRETQYF
size: .; V: TRBV7-3; J: TRBJ2-7; D: .; DNA: TGTGCCAGCAGCTCGGTTGGAGGGCAGGGCGAGCAGTACTTC; CDR3: CASSSVGGQGEQYF
size: .; V: TRBV5-8; J: TRBJ2-3; D: TRBD2; DNA: TGTGCCAGCAGCCATGGACTAGCGGGGACAGATACGCAGTATTTT; CDR3: CASSHGLAGTDTQYF
size: .; V: TRBV5-6; J: TRBJ1-1; D: .; DNA: TGTGCCAGCATCAGTTATGGCACTGAAGCTTTCTTT; CDR3: CASISYGTEAFF
size: .; V: TRBV4-1; J: TRBJ2-7; D: .; DNA: TGCGCCAGCAGCTTTATTATCACGACTGAGGAGCAGTACTTC; CDR3: CASSFIITTEEQYF
size: .; V: TRBV4-1; J: TRBJ1-5; D: TRBD1; DNA: TGCGCCAGCAGCCAAGGATTCAGGGGGCTGGATCAGCCCCAGCATTTT; CDR3: CASSQGFRGLDQPQHF